This T cell receptor (beta chain) was retrieved from a study of T-cell memory formation after mild COVID-19 (dated by TCRdb to about 2021). About the study as a whole: TCR sequence clusters from the two donors were largely donor specific. In a couple of donors, T-cell clones that expanded and contracted after mild COVID-19 were tracked by sequencing TCRalpha and TCRbeta repertoires over time. Two young, previously healthy adult volunteers made up the cohort, one male and one female. The paper's findings and limits, for the study overall: Some responding clones were detected in pre-infection memory, suggesting pre-existing cross-reactive memory T cells joined the SARS-CoV-2 response. Contracting CD4+ clones turned up mainly in the CM and EM memory subsets, whereas EMRA was where CD8+ clones were enriched. Clones contracting from day 15 to 85 had balanced CD4/CD8 phenotypes, while a second wave expanding from day 15 to 37 was biased towards CD4+. SARS-CoV-2 specificity was not confirmed for the second-wave clones peaking on day 37. The study included only a couple of mild cases, and larger cohorts that include severe cases with pre-infection samples were judged to be necessary.

At the junction V is shortened by 4 bases and J by 2 bases; bases outside the gene matches: 5. The CDR3 starts with the cysteine, ends with the phenylalanine, and has 15 residues. Left in the record is the CDR3 DNA by itself, 45 bases read in frame from the first base. CDR1 and CDR2, looked up from the germline V gene, are MNHEY and SVGAGI. Reads for this sample came from an Illumina NovaSeq 6000. TCRalpha and TCRbeta cDNA libraries were constructed by 5'RACE with constant-segment primers, with sample barcodes and unique molecular identifiers being introduced. Trizol reagent was used to extract RNA from every sample. Library amplification was performed in two PCR steps, and a second sample barcode and Illumina TruSeq adapters were introduced in the second step. Sequencing of libraries was performed on an Illumina NovaSeq with 2 x 150 bp paired-end reads. Turning to the authors' computational methods: Reads were demultiplexed and collapsed into UMI-guided consensus sequences with migec v1.2.7. Using mixcr v2.1.11, the UMI consensuses were aligned to TRA and TRB V and J templates and assembled into clonotypes. Clonotypes were classified as expanded or contracted when called significant by both edgeR and NoisET, with noise models trained on biological replicates. edgeR calls used a false discovery rate-adjusted p below 0.01 and a log2 fold-change threshold of 1. PCA with hierarchical clustering of max-normalized trajectories of the 1000 most abundant clonotypes was used as exploratory dynamics analysis. Separately sequenced CD4+ and CD8+ repertoires were used to assign the CD4 or CD8 phenotype of responding clones. The raw public reads went through TCRdb reprocessing: fastp at Q25, MiXCR clone calling, in-frame beta chains kept. Rows are unified per CDR3 protein, each entry keeping the most common DNA and genes. TCRdb, not the original authors, processed these V and J calls. For this sample there are about 270,000 distinct CDR3 sequences; approximately 19% appear just once. The top ten clonotypes cover around 23% of the sample.

Ficoll-Paque density gradient centrifugation was the method used to isolate PBMCs. About this clonotype: This receptor's antigen is unknown. Nothing much larger sits one base from this clone, and base qualities are not available.

The chain is made from TRBV6-5 and TRBJ1-2, and 9 bases in between align with TRBD1. The source of this sequence is a man aged 18-30 years who had mild COVID-19 (a few samples of this study predate the infection). The sample titles of this study are shuffled in the database, so cell type and time point are left out; the donor was told from shared clones. Source material: PBMCs or a T cell subset sorted from them (not recorded which). The sequenced DNA: TGTGCCAGCAGTTTCTCCGGACAGGGGAACTATGGCTACACCTTC. Its translation reads: CASSFSGQGNYGYTF.